This passage covers 10 T cell receptor beta chains from one sample sequenced in a study of memory CD4+ T cells and cytomegalovirus serostatus. The sort gate was single viable CD3+CD4+CD8-CD45RO+ cells for memory CD4+ T cells. Some clones are missing from TCRdb's copy, which holds only in-frame ones; the method was immunoSEQ multiplex PCR. The sample has 35,000 to 50,000 clones; over 70% are singletons. Sequenced sample: memory CD4+ T cells from blood. The origin of the receptors is an adult in good health and CMV-seronegative.

The chain couples TRBV5-6 to TRBJ2-7; 7 bases fit TRBD1. From germline, CDR1 is SGHDT and CDR2 YYEEEE. The CDR3 has 16 residues. V shed 0 bases and J 2 bases; nucleotides not matched to a gene: 8. In DNA form, the CDR3 reads TGTGCCAGCAGCTTGGGACAGGGTAATAACCCCTACGAGCAGTACTTC. Translating it yields CASSLGQGNNPYEQYF.

In this sample, this clone is medium-sized (0.01 to 0.1%). In DNA, the CDR3 is TGTGCCAGCAGTAAAGAACAGGGTGGCACTGAAGCTTTCTTT. It specifies CASSKEQGGTEAFF. The J gene is TRBJ1-1, the V gene TRBV27; D is perhaps TRBD1 (6 bases). The CDR3 is 14 residues long. CDR1 is MNHEY, CDR2 SMNVEV, per germline (reference sequence). V gave up 5 bases and J gave up 4 bases, with 14 bases separating them.

A few counts support this clone. The chain links TRBV7-6 to TRBJ2-2; D not certain. The V gene's germline CDR1 is SGHVS and CDR2 FNYEAQ. Trimming took 5 bases from V and 14 from J, leaving 18 bases between them. The CDR3 runs to 13 residues. CDR3 DNA sequence: TGTGCCAGCAGCCCCGGACCTCAAAGTGGTCTGTTTTTT. Translating it yields CASSPGPQSGLFF. The variable domain in full, completed from reference TRBV7-6 and TRBJ2-2, reads GAGVSQSPRYKVTKRGQDVALRCDPISGHVSLYWYRQALGQGPEFLTYFNYEAQQDKSGLPNDRFSAERPEGSISTLTIQRTEQRDSAMYRCASSPGPQSGLFFGEGSRLTVL.

This clone turned up a few times. V and J are TRBV9 and TRBJ1-1; 7 bases line up with TRBD1. The CDR3 has 19 residues. V was pared by 0 bases and J by 1 base, with 15 bases of the junction left unmatched. Per germline, CDR1 SGDLS and CDR2 YYNGEE. CDR3 sequence (DNA): TGTGCCAGCAGCGTAGAAGGGGGGTGGATGAGGGGGCAGAACACTGAAGCTTTCTTT. Amino acids: CASSVEGGWMRGQNTEAFF. Variable domain in full (rest from reference TRBV9 and TRBJ1-1): DSGVTQTPKHLITATGQRVTLRCSPRSGDLSVYWYQQSLDQGLQFLIQYYNGEERAKGNILERFSAQQFPDLHSELNLSSLELGDSALYFCASSVEGGWMRGQNTEAFFGQGTRLTVV.

This clone was detected only a few times. The CDR3 nucleotides are TGTGCCAGCACCTACTCACGGAACACTGAAGCTTTCTTT. It encodes CASTYSRNTEAFF. The V and J genes are TRBV6-1 and TRBJ1-1; D uncertain. The CDR3 is 13 residues long. The germline gives CDR1 MNHNS, CDR2 SASEGT. V was pared by 7 bases and J by 1 base, with 10 bases between.

The CDR3 sequence: CASSSPWGDRGPDNEKLFF. The CDR3 DNA reads as TGTGCCAGCAGCTCCCCTTGGGGGGACAGGGGGCCAGATAATGAAAAACTGTTTTTT. V is TRBV28 and J is TRBJ1-4, with 12 bases matching TRBD1. The CDR3 has 19 amino acids. The germline V gene has CDR1 MDHEN and CDR2 SYDVKM. V gave up 6 bases and J gave up 4 bases; unmatched junction bases: 15.

CDR3 sequence (DNA): TGTGCCAGCAGGTCAGGGGGCCGCGCGCAGTTCTTC. Translated, it gives CASRSGGRAQFF. The gene calls are TRBV2 and TRBJ2-1; 8 bases map to TRBD1. This CDR3 spans 12 amino acids. After removal of 6 bases from V and 12 bases from J, the junction contained 7 bases not matched to a gene. Germline values: CDR1 SNHLY, CDR2 FYNNEI.

J is TRBJ1-5 and V is TRBV5-5, with D uncertain. This CDR3 region has 13 residues. Deletions cut 2 bases from V and 6 bases from J, with 9 bases between. Germline CDR1 SGHKS, CDR2 YYEKEE (reference sequence). CDR3 bases: TGTGCCAGCAGCTTCATCAAGGTTCAGCCCCAGCATTTT. Protein sequence: CASSFIKVQPQHF. Supplemented by reference TRBV5-5 and TRBJ1-5, the full variable domain reads DAGVTQSPTHLIKTRGQQVTLRCSPISGHKSVSWYQQVLGQGPQFIFQYYEKEERGRGNFPDRFSARQFPNYSSELNVNALLLGDSALYLCASSFIKVQPQHFGDGTRLSIL.

The V and J genes are TRBV29-1 and TRBJ1-4; 7 bases agree with TRBD1. Germline V lookup: CDR1 SQVTM, CDR2 ANQGSEA. The CDR3 sequence is 13 residues long. Trimming at V came to 4 bases and at J to 6 bases, leaving 5 bases not matched to a gene. CDR3 amino acids: CSVAVRGHEKLFF. DNA of the CDR3: TGCAGCGTTGCGGTGAGGGGGCATGAAAAACTGTTTTTT. The entire variable domain, with the rest obtained from reference TRBV29-1 and TRBJ1-4, is as follows: SAVISQKPSRDICQRGTSLTIQCQVDSQVTMMFWYRQQPGQSLTLIATANQGSEATYESGFVIDKFPISRPNLTFSTLTVSNMSPEDSSIYLCSVAVRGHEKLFFGSGTQLSVL.

This clone was recorded once. DNA for the CDR3: TGTGCCAGCAGCCTCCTCGGGGACCCCTACTACGAGCAGTACTTC. Translated: CASSLLGDPYYEQYF. The chain uses TRBV7-2 and TRBJ2-5; D possibly matches TRBD1 or TRBD2 (5 bases each). Judging by the DNA end, TRBJ2-7 fits better; the J call may be wrong. Germline V gives CDR1 SGHTA, CDR2 FQGNSA. This CDR3 comprises 15 residues.